A single sample gave rise to the 24 T cell receptor beta chains below, sequenced in a study of molecular identifiers for immune sequencing clone quantification. TCRdb reprocessed the PCR reads via MiXCR and lists one record per CDR3 protein. Here the sample spans under 600,000 distinct CDR3 sequences, approximately 25% being singletons. Sequenced input: naive CD8+ T cells from blood, with Jurkat cell RNA spiked in. This sample's subset: FACS-sorted CD8+CD4-CCR7+CD45RA+ naive T cells. These TCRs come from a human donor in good health. Some libraries in this study had Jurkat cell RNA spiked in.

Only a few counts were recorded for this clonotype. The rearrangement uses TRBV6-2 or TRBV6-3 and TRBJ1-5; tentative D call: TRBD1 (5 bases). Germline lookup yields CDR1 MNHEY and CDR2 SVGEGT. Trimming left V 7 bases short and J 0 bases short, with 13 bases between. CDR3 length equals 15 residues. CDR3 sequence (DNA): TGTGCCAGCAACCCAACAGGATCTAGCAATCAGCCCCAGCATTTT. Its translation: CASNPTGSSNQPQHF.

This clonotype appeared many times. DNA of the CDR3: TGTGCCAGCAGCTTATCTGGGGCCCCCGGGGAGCTGTTTTTT. As protein: CASSLSGAPGELFF. The J gene is TRBJ2-2, the V gene TRBV7-3; the D gene is possibly TRBD1 (5 bases). Germline lookup yields CDR1 SGHTA and CDR2 FQGTGA. This CDR3 region has 14 residues. V was clipped by 2 bases and J by 6 bases, with 10 bases between them.

This clonotype was seen only a few times. The chain is built from TRBV20-1 and TRBJ2-5; 7 bases line up with TRBD2. CDR1 DFQATT and CDR2 SNEGSKA come from the germline V gene (reference sequence). CDR3 length equals 14 residues. V trimming: 0 bases; J trimming: 5 bases; junction bases outside the gene matches: 6. CDR3 in DNA: TGCAGTGCTAGAGAGGGGTGGGGGGGTGAGACCCAGTACTTC. This sequence encodes CSAREGWGGETQYF.

For the CDR3, the DNA is TGTGCCAGCAGCTTAGTTGGGATACTAGCGGGGAGCCCGGATTACGAGCAGTACTTC. As protein: CASSLVGILAGSPDYEQYF. The V gene is TRBV11-2, the J gene TRBJ2-7, with TRBD2 matching 10 bases. CDR1 is SGHAT, CDR2 FQNNGV, per germline. J was trimmed by 4 bases and V by 1 base; bases with no gene match: 16. CDR3 size: 19 residues.

This clonotype has only a few counts. The rearrangement links TRBV13 to TRBJ2-1; TRBD1 is a possible D gene (6 bases). The length of the CDR3 is 16 residues. Per germline, CDR1 PRHDT and CDR2 FYEKMQ (reference sequence). V was trimmed by 5 bases and J by 2 bases, leaving 16 bases between them. The CDR3 DNA reads TGTGCCAGCAGCCCCAACCAGGGGTCTACCTACAATGAGCAGTTCTTC. Protein: CASSPNQGSTYNEQFF.

This clonotype was detected only a few times. The chain couples TRBV6-1 to TRBJ1-5, with 7 positions matching TRBD1. V shed 0 bases, J shed 7 bases, and the junction held 12 bases outside the gene matches. This CDR3 contains 17 residues. CDR1 is MNHNS and CDR2 is SASEGT in the germline V gene. DNA of the CDR3: TGTGCCAGCAGTGAAGCCATTGAAGACAGGGTTTGGCAGCCCCAGCATTTT. As protein: CASSEAIEDRVWQPQHF.

J is TRBJ2-1 and V is TRBV20-1; D perhaps matches TRBD2 (6 bases). The germline CDR1 and CDR2 sequences are DFQATT and SNEGSKA (reference sequence). The length of the CDR3 is 17 residues. V gave up 5 bases and J gave up 1 base, with 21 bases separating them. The CDR3 DNA reads as TGCAGTGCTCTCGTTACCGGGACTCTCCTTTCCTACAATGAGCAGTTCTTC. It specifies CSALVTGTLLSYNEQFF.

The chain has TRBV2 and TRBJ2-7, with 7 bases aligning to TRBD2. The CDR3 loop spans 14 amino acids. The germline V gene encodes CDR1 SNHLY and CDR2 FYNNEI. Trimming removed 7 bases from V and 6 bases from J; junction bases left unmatched: 12. The CDR3 protein is CASKTGTIQAEQYF. The CDR3 DNA reads TGTGCCAGCAAGACCGGGACTATCCAAGCCGAGCAGTACTTC.

A note on this clonotype: A read error may be the cause here, since a much bigger clone is one base away. The final CDR3 position lacks the conserved phenylalanine or tryptophan, pointing to a likely read error. The gene calls are TRBV7-9 and TRBJ2-7; 7 nucleotides agree with TRBD2. J gave up 7 bases and V 2 bases, and 14 bases lay outside the gene matches. This CDR3 region has 16 residues. Germline values: CDR1 SEHNR, CDR2 FQNEAQ (reference sequence). This CDR3 is CASSLLTGEGLGEQYY. CDR3 coding DNA: TGTGCCAGCAGCTTACTTACGGGGGAGGGCTTGGGGGAGCAGTACTAC.

The CDR3 spells CSAPVAYGLYF. CDR3 in DNA: TGCAGTGCCCCAGTAGCCTACGGGCTGTACTTC. The chain uses TRBV20-1 and TRBJ2-7; D not certain. This CDR3 spans 11 amino acids. Germline V gene lookup returns CDR1 DFQATT and CDR2 SNEGSKA (reference sequence). The germline V and J ends were trimmed by 6 bases and 12 bases, with 18 bases remaining between them.

This clonotype was picked up many times. The CDR3 nucleotides read TGTGCCTGGAGTGTGGGATCTTCCTACGAGCAGTACTTC. Residues: CAWSVGSSYEQYF. This rearrangement joins TRBV30 to TRBJ2-7; no clear D gene. The V and J ends lost 0 bases and 1 base respectively, with 7 bases between them. From germline, CDR1 is GTSNPN and CDR2 SVGIG (reference sequence). The CDR3 is 13 residues long.

This clonotype was seen more than once but under ten times. This chain uses TRBV6-2 or TRBV6-3 with TRBJ2-7; D is perhaps TRBD1 (6 bases). Germline V CDR1 and CDR2: MNHEY, SVGEGT. Trimming left V 9 bases short and J 2 bases short, with 14 bases between. This CDR3 comprises 13 residues. The CDR3 coding sequence is TGTGCCAGTGGTGGTTGGGGGCCCTACGAGCAGTACTTC. Protein: CASGGWGPYEQYF.

The table lists this clonotype with a few counts. The V call is TRBV3-1, the J call TRBJ2-7; maybe TRBD2 (6 bases). CDR3 length: 14 amino acids. From germline, CDR1 is LGHDT and CDR2 YNNKEL (reference sequence). V gave up 4 bases and J gave up 3 bases, with 13 bases separating them. CDR3 region: CASSRTTSLYEQYF. The CDR3, as DNA: TGTGCCAGCAGCCGGACTACCAGCCTCTACGAGCAGTACTTC.

This clonotype turned up a few times. The chain is built from TRBV7-9 and TRBJ2-2; D might be TRBD1 or TRBD2, each matching 7 bases. V shed 5 bases and J shed 4 bases, with 23 bases lying between them. The CDR3 covers 18 residues. Germline lookup yields CDR1 SEHNR and CDR2 FQNEAQ (reference sequence). The CDR3 sequence is CASSPPLGRGGSTGELFF. The CDR3 DNA sequence: TGTGCCAGCAGCCCCCCCCTCGGCAGGGGGGGTAGCACCGGGGAGCTGTTTTTT.

The CDR3 spells CASSPGTSGSPLHF. The CDR3 nucleotides are TGTGCCAGCAGTCCCGGGACCTCGGGTTCACCCCTCCACTTT. The V call is TRBV28, the J call TRBJ1-6; weak D call: TRBD1 (5 bases). V lost 5 bases and J lost 9, with 14 bases in between. From germline, CDR1 is MDHEN and CDR2 SYDVKM. There are 14 residues in the CDR3.

As for this clonotype: Given a much more abundant clone one base away, this may be a read error. V is TRBV7-9 and J is TRBJ2-3; TRBD2 aligns across 10 bases. The CDR3 length is 17 residues. CDR1 is SEHNR, CDR2 FQNEAQ, per germline (reference sequence). The CDR3 DNA reads as TGTGCCAGCAGCCCTCGTCGGGCTAGCGGGAGTTCAGATGCGCAGTATTTT. Protein: CASSPRRASGSSDAQYF.

This clonotype was counted ten times or more. The J gene is TRBJ2-3, the V gene TRBV4-1, with no clear D. The V gene's germline CDR1 is MGHRA and CDR2 YSYEKL. The CDR3 has 15 residues. V gave up 4 bases and J gave up 2 bases, with 13 bases separating them. The CDR3 sequence: CASSPTGIHTDTQYF. The CDR3 DNA reads TGCGCCAGCAGCCCAACCGGTATCCACACAGATACGCAGTATTTT.

This clonotype was seen a few times. The chain combines TRBV30 with TRBJ2-7; TRBD2 might be the D (7 bases). CDR1 GTSNPN and CDR2 SVGIG come from the germline V gene (reference sequence). This CDR3 region has 14 residues. The ends were cut back, 0 bases at V and 2 bases at J, with 11 bases in the middle. DNA for the CDR3: TGTGCCTGGAGTGTACGGGGGGCAGCCTACGAGCAGTACTTC. Amino acid sequence: CAWSVRGAAYEQYF.

As to this clonotype: A read error is possible here, since a much larger clone lies one base away. This chain uses TRBV5-6 with TRBJ2-7; a possible D gene is TRBD1 (5 bases). This CDR3 contains 15 residues. Germline V lookup: CDR1 SGHDT, CDR2 YYEEEE. The V end lost 4 bases, the J end lost 4 bases, and 18 bases lay between the germline ends. The CDR3 sequence is CASSLPRTRKYEQYF. The CDR3 DNA follows: TGTGCCAGCAGCCTGCCGAGGACAAGGAAGTACGAGCAGTACTTC. Full variable domain (outside the CDR3, taken from reference TRBV5-6 and TRBJ2-7): DAGVTQSPTHLIKTRGQQVTLRCSPKSGHDTVSWYQQALGQGPQFIFQYYEEEERQRGNFPDRFSGHQFPNYSSELNVNALLLGDSALYLCASSLPRTRKYEQYFGPGTRLTVT.

This clonotype appeared many times. The chain has TRBV7-9 and TRBJ1-2; D uncertain. This CDR3 is built from 14 residues. Germline assignment: CDR1 SEHNR and CDR2 FQNEAQ (reference sequence). Trimming removed 1 base from V and 6 bases from J, with 12 bases in between. CDR3 DNA sequence: TGTGCCAGCAGCTTAGTGTTTCACGGAGATGGCTACACCTTC. This translates into CASSLVFHGDGYTF.

This clonotype was recorded at least ten times. This sequence joins TRBV5-1 and TRBJ1-1, with 10 bases matching TRBD1. Germline V gene sequence: CDR1 SGHRS, CDR2 YFSETQ. The CDR3 runs to 14 residues. The ends lost 9 bases at V and 6 bases at J; junction bases unmatched: 11. CDR3 DNA sequence: TGCGCCATACTTGTGACAGGGGGCATCGCTGAAGCTTTCTTT. Amino acid sequence: CAILVTGGIAEAFF.

The chain joins TRBV29-1 to TRBJ1-1; the D is unclear. Trimming took off 3 bases at V and 0 bases at J, with 11 bases between the two ends. CDR3 length equals 14 residues. Germline assignment: CDR1 SQVTM and CDR2 ANQGSEA. CDR3 loop: CSVDGPGLNTEAFF. CDR3 nucleotide sequence: TGCAGCGTTGATGGCCCGGGCCTGAACACTGAAGCTTTCTTT.

Many counts were recorded for this clonotype. The gene calls are TRBV10-3 and TRBJ2-5, with D perhaps TRBD1 (5 bases). V lost 9 bases, J lost 0 bases, and 11 bases lay in between. The CDR3 totals 13 residues. Germline V gives CDR1 ENHRY, CDR2 SYGVKD. CDR3 nucleotides: TGTGCCATATCGACAGACAACCAAGAGACCCAGTACTTC. This codes for CAISTDNQETQYF.

This clonotype was observed a few times. The gene calls are TRBV10-1 and TRBJ2-1, with D perhaps matching TRBD1 (5 bases). The germline V gene encodes CDR1 WNHNN and CDR2 SYGVQD (reference sequence). The ends were cut back, 6 bases at V and 4 bases at J, with 13 bases in the middle. The CDR3 has 14 amino acids. This CDR3 reads CASSRDVEYNEQFF. CDR3 sequence (DNA): TGCGCCAGCAGCAGGGATGTTGAGTACAATGAGCAGTTCTTC.